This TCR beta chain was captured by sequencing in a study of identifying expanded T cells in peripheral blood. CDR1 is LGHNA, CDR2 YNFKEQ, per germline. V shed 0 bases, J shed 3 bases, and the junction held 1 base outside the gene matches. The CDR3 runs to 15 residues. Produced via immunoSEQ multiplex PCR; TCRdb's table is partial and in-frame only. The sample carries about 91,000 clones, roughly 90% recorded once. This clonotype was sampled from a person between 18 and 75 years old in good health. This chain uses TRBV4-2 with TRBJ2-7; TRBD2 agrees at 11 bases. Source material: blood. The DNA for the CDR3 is TGTGCCAGCAGCCAAGAGGGGACTAGCGGCTACGAGCAGTACTTC. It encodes CASSQEGTSGYEQYF.